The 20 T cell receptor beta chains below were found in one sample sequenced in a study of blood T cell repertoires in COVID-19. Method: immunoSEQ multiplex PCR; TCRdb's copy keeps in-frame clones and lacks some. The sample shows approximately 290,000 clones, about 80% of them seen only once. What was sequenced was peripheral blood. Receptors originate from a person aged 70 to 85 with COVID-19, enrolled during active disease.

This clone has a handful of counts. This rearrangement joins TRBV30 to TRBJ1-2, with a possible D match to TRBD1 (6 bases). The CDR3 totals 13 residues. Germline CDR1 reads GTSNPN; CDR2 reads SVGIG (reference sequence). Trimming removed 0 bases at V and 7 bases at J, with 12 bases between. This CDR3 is CAWSVMGAGGYTF. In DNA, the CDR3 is TGTGCCTGGAGTGTAATGGGGGCAGGTGGCTACACCTTC.

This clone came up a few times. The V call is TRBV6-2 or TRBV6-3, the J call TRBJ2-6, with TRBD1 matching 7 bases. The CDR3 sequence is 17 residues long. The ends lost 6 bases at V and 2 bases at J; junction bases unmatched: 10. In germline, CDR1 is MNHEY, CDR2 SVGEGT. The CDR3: CASSLHRGPAGANVLTF. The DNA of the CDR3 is TGTGCCAGCAGCCTCCATAGGGGGCCGGCTGGGGCCAACGTCCTGACTTTC.

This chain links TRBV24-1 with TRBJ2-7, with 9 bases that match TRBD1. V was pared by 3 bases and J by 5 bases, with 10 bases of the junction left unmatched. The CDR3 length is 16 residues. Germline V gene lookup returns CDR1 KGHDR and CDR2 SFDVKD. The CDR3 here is CATSDAGTGRYDEQYF. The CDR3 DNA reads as TGTGCCACCAGTGATGCCGGGACAGGGAGGTACGACGAGCAGTACTTC.

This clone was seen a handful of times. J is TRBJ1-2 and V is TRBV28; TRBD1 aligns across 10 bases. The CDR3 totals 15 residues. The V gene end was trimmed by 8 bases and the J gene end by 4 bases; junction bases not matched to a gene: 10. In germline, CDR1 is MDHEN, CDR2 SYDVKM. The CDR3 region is CASETGTGVLYGYTF. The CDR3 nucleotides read TGTGCCAGCGAAACCGGGACAGGGGTTCTCTATGGCTACACCTTC.

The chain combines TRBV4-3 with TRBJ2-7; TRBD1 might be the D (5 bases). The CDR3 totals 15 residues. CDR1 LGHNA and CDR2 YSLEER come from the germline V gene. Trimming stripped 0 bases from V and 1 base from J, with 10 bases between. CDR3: CASSQDLQESYEQYF. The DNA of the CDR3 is TGCGCCAGCAGCCAAGACCTACAGGAGTCCTACGAGCAGTACTTC.

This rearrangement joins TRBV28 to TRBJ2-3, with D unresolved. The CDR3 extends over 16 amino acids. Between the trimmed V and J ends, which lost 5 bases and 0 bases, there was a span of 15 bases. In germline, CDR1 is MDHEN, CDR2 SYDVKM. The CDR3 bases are TGTGCCAGCAGTCCAGCTATACAGAGAAGCACAGATACGCAGTATTTT. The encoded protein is CASSPAIQRSTDTQYF.

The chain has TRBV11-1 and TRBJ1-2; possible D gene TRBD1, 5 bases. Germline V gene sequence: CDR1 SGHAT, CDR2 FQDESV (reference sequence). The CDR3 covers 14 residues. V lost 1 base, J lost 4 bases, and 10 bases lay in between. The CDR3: CASSLGPGSYGYTF. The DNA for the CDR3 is TGTGCCAGCAGCTTAGGTCCAGGGTCCTATGGCTACACCTTC.

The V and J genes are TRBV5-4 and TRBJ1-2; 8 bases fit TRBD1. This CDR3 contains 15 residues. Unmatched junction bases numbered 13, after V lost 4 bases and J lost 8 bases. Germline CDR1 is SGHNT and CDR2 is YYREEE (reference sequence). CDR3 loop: CASSDQGQVFRGYTF. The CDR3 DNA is TGTGCCAGCAGCGACCAGGGACAGGTGTTTAGGGGCTACACCTTC.

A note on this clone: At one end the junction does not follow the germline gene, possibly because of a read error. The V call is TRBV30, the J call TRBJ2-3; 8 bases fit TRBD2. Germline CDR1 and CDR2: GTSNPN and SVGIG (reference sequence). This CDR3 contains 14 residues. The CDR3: CALRGLVSTDTQYF. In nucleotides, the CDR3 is TGTGCCTTGAGGGGACTAGTATCAACAGACACGCAGTATTTT. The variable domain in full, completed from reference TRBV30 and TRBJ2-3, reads SQTIHQWPATLVQPVGSPLSLECTVEGTSNPNLYWYRQAAGRGLQLLFYSVGIGQISSEVPQNLSASRPQDRQFILSSKKLLLSDSGFYLCALRGLVSTDTQYFGPGTRLTVL.

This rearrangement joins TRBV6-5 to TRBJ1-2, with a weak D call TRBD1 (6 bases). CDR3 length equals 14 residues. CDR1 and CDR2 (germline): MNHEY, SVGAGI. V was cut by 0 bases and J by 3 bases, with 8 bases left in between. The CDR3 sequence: CASSYSTGYYGYTF. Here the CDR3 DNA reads TGTGCCAGCAGTTACTCGACAGGATACTATGGCTACACCTTC.

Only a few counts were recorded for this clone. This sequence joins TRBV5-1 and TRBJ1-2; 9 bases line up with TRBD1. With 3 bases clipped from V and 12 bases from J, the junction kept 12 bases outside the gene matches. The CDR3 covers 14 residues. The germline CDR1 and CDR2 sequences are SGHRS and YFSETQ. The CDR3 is CASSSQGQGREDTF. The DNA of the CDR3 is TGCGCCAGCAGCTCCCAGGGACAGGGAAGGGAGGACACCTTC.

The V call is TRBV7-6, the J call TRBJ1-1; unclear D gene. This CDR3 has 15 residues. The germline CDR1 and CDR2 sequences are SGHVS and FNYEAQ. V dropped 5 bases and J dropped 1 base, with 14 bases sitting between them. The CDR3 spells CASSPGVGRNTEAFF. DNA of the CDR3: TGTGCCAGCAGCCCAGGTGTCGGGAGGAACACTGAAGCTTTCTTT.

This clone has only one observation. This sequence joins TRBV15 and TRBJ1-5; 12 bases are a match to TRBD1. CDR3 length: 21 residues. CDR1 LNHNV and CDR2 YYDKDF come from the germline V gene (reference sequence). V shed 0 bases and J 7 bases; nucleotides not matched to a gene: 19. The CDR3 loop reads CATSRERGPGQGAKKGQPQHF. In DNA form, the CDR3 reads TGTGCCACCAGCAGAGAGAGAGGTCCGGGACAGGGGGCTAAAAAGGGCCAGCCCCAGCATTTT.

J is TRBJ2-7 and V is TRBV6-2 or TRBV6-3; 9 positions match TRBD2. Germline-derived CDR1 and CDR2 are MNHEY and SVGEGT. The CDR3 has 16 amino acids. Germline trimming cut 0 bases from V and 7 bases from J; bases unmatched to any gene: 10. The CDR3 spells CASSYSIAGGLREQYF. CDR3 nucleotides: TGTGCCAGCAGTTACTCGATCGCGGGAGGGCTGAGGGAGCAGTACTTC.

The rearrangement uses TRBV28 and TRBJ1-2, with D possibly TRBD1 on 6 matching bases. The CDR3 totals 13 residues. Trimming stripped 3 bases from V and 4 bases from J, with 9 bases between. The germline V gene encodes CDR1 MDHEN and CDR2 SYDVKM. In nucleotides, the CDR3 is TGTGCCAGCAGTTTGGGGGCGCCCTATGGCTACACCTTC. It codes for CASSLGAPYGYTF.

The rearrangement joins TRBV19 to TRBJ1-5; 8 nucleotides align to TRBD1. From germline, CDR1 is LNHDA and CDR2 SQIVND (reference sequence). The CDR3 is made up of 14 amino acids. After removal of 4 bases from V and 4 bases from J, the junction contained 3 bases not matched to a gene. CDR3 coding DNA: TGTGCCAGTAGTACGACAGGGGTAAATCAGCCCCAGCATTTT. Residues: CASSTTGVNQPQHF.

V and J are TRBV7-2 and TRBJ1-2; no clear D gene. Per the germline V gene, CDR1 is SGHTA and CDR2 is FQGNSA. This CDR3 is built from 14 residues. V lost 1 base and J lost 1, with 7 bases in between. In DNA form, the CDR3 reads TGTGCCAGCAGCTTAGAATCAGATAACTATGGCTACACCTTC. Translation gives CASSLESDNYGYTF.

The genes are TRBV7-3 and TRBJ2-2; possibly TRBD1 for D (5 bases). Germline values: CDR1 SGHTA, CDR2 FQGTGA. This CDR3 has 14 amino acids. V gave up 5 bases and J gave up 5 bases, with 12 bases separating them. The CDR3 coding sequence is TGTGCCAGCAGCATAAGCGACAGTACCGGGGAGCTGTTTTTT. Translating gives CASSISDSTGELFF.

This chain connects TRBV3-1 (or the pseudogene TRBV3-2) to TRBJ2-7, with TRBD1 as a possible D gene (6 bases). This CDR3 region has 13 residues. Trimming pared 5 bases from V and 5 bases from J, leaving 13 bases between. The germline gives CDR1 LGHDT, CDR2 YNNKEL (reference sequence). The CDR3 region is CASSTGTTDEQYF. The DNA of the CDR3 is TGTGCCAGCAGCACCGGGACAACCGACGAGCAGTACTTC.

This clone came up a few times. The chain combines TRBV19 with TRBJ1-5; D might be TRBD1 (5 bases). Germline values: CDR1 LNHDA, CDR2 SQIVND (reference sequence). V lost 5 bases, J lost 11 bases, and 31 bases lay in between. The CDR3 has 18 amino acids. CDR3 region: CASSPRAQGELKGRTQHF. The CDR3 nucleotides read TGTGCCAGTAGTCCCCGTGCCCAGGGTGAGTTGAAGGGAAGGACCCAGCATTTT.